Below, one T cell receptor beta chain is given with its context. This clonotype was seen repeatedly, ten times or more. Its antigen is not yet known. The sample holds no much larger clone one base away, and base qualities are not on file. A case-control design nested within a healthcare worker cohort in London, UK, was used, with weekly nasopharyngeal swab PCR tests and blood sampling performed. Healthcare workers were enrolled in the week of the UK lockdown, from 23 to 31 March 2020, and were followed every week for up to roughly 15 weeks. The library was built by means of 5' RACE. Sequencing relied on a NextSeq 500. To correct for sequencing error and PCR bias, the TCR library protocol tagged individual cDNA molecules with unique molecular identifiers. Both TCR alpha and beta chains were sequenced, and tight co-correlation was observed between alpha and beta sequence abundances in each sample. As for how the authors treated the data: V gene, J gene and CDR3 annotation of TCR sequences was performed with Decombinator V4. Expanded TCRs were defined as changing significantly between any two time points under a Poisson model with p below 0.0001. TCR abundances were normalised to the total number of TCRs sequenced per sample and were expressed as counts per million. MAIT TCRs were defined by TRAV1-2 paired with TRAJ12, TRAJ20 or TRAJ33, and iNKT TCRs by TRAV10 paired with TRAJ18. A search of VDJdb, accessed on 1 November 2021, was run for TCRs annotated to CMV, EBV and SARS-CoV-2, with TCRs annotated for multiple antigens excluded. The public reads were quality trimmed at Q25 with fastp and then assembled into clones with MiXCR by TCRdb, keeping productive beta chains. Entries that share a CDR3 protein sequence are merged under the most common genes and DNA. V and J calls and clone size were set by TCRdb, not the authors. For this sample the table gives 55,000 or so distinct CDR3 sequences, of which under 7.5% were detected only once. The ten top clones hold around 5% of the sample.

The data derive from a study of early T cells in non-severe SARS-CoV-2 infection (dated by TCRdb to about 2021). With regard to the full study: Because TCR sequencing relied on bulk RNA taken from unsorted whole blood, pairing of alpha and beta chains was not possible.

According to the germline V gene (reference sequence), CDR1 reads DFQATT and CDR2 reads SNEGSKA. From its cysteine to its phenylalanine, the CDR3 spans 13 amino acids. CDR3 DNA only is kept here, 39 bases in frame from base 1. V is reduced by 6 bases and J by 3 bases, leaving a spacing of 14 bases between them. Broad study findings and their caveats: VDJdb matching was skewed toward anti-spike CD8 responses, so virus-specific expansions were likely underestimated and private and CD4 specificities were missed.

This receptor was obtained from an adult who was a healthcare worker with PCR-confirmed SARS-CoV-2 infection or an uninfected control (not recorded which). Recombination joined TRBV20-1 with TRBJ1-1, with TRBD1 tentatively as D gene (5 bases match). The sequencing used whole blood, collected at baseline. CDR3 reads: CSAGGVGHTEAFF. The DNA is TGCAGTGCCGGAGGGGTAGGGCACACTGAAGCTTTCTTT.